This T cell receptor (beta chain) was observed in a study of T cells after yellow fever vaccination. General study results and limits: Some clonotypes, a small share, were shared between CD4 and CD8 compartments.

5'RACE template switching added a universal primer site and UMIs to TCR cDNA. In TCRdb, the 5' RACE reads were re-called with MiXCR into one record per CDR3 protein. Of hundreds of thousands of distinct CDR3 sequences detected, less than 15% appear once; the ten largest clones hold over 12%. This CDR3 has 15 amino acids. V was pared by 4 bases and J by 5 bases, with 19 bases between. The germline gives CDR1 SGHRS, CDR2 YFSETQ. Notes on this clonotype: Its specificity is not known.

The receptor comes from a man aged 30 to 45 who received the YFV17D yellow fever vaccine. This specimen consisted of PBMCs, obtained on the day of the yellow fever booster vaccination. The chain couples TRBV5-1 to TRBJ2-7, with a weak D call TRBD1 (6 bases). CDR3 protein: CASSADNTGLNEQYF. Written as DNA, the CDR3 is TGCGCCAGCAGCGCCGATAATACAGGGCTCAACGAGCAGTACTTC.